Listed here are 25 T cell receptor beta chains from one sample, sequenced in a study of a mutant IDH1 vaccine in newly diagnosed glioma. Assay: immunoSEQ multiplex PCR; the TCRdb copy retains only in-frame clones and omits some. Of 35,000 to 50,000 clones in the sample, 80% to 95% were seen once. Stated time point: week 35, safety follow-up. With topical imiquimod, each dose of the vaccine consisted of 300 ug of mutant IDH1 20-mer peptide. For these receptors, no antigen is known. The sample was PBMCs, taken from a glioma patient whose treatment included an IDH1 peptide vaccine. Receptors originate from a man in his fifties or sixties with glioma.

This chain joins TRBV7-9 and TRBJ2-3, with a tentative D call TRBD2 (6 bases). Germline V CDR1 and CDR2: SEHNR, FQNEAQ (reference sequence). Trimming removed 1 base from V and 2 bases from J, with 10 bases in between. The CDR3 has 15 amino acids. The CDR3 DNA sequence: TGTGCCAGCAGCTTAGATCCGGGAGTCACAGATACGCAGTATTTT. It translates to CASSLDPGVTDTQYF. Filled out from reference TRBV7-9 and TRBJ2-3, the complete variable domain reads DTGVSQNPRHKITKRGQNVTFRCDPISEHNRLYWYRQTLGQGPEFLTYFQNEAQLEKSRLLSDRFSAERPKGSFSTLEIQRTEQGDSAMYLCASSLDPGVTDTQYFGPGTRLTVL.

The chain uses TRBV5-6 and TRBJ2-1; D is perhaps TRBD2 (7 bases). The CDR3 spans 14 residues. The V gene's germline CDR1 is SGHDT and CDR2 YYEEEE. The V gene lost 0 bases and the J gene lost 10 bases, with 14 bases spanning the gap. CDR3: CASSLAGGLREQFF. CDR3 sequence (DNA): TGTGCCAGCAGCTTGGCCGGGGGGCTGAGGGAGCAGTTCTTC.

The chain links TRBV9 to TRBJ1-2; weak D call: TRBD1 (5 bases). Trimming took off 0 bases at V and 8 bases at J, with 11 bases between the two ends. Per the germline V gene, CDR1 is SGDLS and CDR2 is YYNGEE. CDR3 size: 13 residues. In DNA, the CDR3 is TGTGCCAGCAGCGTAGTGCAGGGCGGGGGCTACACCTTC. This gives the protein CASSVVQGGGYTF.

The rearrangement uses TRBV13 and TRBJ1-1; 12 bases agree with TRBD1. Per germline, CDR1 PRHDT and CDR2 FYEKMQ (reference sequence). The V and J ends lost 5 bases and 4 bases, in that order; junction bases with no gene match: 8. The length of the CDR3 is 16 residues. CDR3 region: CASSPRDRGLVTEAFF. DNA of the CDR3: TGTGCCAGCAGCCCCCGGGACAGGGGGCTGGTCACTGAAGCTTTCTTT. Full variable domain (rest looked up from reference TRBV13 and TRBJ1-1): AAGVIQSPRHLIKEKRETATLKCYPIPRHDTVYWYQQGPGQDPQFLISFYEKMQSDKGSIPDRFSAQQFSDYHSELNMSSLELGDSALYFCASSPRDRGLVTEAFFGQGTRLTVV.

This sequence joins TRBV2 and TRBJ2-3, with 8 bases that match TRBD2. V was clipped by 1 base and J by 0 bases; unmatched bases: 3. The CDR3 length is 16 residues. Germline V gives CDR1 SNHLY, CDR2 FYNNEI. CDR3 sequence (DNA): TGTGCCAGCAGTGAAGGGACTAGCAGGAGCACAGATACGCAGTATTTT. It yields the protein CASSEGTSRSTDTQYF.

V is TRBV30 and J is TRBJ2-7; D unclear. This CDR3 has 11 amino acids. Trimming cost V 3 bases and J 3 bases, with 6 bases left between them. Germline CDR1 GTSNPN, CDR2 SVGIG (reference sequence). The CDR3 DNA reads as TGTGCCTGGAGCGAGGTCTACGAGCAGTACTTC. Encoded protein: CAWSEVYEQYF.

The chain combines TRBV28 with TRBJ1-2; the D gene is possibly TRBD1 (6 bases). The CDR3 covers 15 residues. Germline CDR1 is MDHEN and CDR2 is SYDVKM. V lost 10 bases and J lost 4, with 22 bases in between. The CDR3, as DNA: TGTGCCATCCAAACCGGACAGAGACTGGGCTATGGCTACACCTTC. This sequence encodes CAIQTGQRLGYGYTF.

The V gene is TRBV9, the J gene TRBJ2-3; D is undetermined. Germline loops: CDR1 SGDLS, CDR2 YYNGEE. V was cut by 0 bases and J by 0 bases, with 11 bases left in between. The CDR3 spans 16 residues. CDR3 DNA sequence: TGTGCCAGCAGCGTAGAGTACAGATCTAGCACAGATACGCAGTATTTT. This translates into CASSVEYRSSTDTQYF. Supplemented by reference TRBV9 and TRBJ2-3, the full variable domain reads DSGVTQTPKHLITATGQRVTLRCSPRSGDLSVYWYQQSLDQGLQFLIQYYNGEERAKGNILERFSAQQFPDLHSELNLSSLELGDSALYFCASSVEYRSSTDTQYFGPGTRLTVL.

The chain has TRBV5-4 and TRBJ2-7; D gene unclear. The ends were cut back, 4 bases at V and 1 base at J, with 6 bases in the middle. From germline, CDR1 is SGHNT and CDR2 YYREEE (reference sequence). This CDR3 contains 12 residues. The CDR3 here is CASSPPSYEQYF. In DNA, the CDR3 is TGTGCCAGCAGCCCCCCTTCCTACGAGCAGTACTTC.

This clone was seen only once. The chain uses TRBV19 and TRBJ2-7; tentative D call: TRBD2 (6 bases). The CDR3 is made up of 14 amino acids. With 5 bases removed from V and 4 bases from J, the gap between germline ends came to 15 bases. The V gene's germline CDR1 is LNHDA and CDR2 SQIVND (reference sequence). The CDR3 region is CASSSAMAGYEQYF. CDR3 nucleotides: TGTGCCAGTAGTTCGGCCATGGCGGGGTACGAGCAGTACTTC.

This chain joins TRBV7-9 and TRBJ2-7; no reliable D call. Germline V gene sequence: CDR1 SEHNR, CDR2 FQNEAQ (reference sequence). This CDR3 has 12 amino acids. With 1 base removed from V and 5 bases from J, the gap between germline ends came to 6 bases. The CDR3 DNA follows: TGTGCCAGCAGCTTAGGTTTTGACGAGCAGTACTTC. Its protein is CASSLGFDEQYF.

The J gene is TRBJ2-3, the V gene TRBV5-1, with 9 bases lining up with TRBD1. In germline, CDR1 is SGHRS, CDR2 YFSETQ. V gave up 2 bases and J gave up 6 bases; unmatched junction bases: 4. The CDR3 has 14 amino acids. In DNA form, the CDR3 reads TGCGCCAGCAGCTTTGACAGGGGGATGGATACGCAGTATTTT. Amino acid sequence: CASSFDRGMDTQYF.

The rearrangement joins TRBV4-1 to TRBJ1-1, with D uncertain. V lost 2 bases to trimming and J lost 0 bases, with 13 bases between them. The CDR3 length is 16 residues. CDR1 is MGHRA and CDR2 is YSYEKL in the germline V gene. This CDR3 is CASSQSSGLMNTEAFF. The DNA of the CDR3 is TGCGCCAGCAGCCAATCCTCCGGACTTATGAACACTGAAGCTTTCTTT.

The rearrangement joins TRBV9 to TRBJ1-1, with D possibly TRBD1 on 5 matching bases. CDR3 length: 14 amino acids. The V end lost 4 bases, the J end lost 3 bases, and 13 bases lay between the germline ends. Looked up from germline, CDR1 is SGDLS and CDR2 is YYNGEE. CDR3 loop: CASSPTGGDTEAFF. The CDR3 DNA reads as TGTGCCAGCAGCCCCACAGGAGGGGACACTGAAGCTTTCTTT.

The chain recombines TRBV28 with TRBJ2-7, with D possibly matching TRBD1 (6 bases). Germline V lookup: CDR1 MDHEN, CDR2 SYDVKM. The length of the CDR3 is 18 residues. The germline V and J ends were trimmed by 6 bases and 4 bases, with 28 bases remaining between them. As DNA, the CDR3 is TGTGCCAGCAGCTCCACCCCCTGGGGTGGGGGCGAATGGTACGAGCAGTACTTC. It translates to CASSSTPWGGGEWYEQYF. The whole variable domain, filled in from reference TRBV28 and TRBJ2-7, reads DVKVTQSSRYLVKRTGEKVFLECVQDMDHENMFWYRQDPGLGLRLIYFSYDVKMKEKGDIPEGYSVSREKKERFSLILESASTNQTSMYLCASSSTPWGGGEWYEQYFGPGTRLTVT.

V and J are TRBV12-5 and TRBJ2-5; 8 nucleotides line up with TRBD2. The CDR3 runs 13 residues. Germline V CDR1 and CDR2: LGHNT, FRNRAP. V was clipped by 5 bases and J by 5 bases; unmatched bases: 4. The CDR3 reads CASGLSGAETQYF. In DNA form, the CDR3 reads TGTGCTAGTGGTCTTAGCGGGGCGGAGACCCAGTACTTC.

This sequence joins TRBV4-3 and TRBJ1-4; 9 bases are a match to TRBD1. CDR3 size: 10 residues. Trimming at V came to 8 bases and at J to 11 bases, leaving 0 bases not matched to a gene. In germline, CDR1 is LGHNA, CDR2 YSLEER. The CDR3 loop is CASGQGKLFF. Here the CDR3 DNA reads TGCGCCAGCGGACAGGGGAAACTGTTTTTT.

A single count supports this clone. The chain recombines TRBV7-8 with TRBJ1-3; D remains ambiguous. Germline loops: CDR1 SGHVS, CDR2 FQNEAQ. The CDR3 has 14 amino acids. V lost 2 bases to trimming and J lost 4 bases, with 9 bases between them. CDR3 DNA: TGTGCCAGCAGCTTACCTAAAAGGGGAAACACCATATATTTT. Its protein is CASSLPKRGNTIYF.

In DNA, the CDR3 is TGTGCCAGTAGCCGACAGGGCCGGAACACTGAAGCTTTCTTT. Translation: CASSRQGRNTEAFF. This chain joins TRBV19 and TRBJ1-1; TRBD1 matches at 7 bases. This CDR3 has 14 amino acids. V lost 6 bases to trimming and J lost 1 base; unmatched junction nucleotides: 5. Looked up from germline, CDR1 is LNHDA and CDR2 is SQIVND (reference sequence).

CDR3 DNA: TGTGCCAGCAGCTTAGTCGACTTGGATACGCAGTATTTT. Amino acid sequence: CASSLVDLDTQYF. The chain links TRBV7-2 to TRBJ2-3; D not certain. In germline, CDR1 is SGHTA, CDR2 FQGNSA. This CDR3 has 13 amino acids. V dropped 1 base and J dropped 6 bases, with 8 bases sitting between them. The full variable domain, with the rest looked up from reference TRBV7-2 and TRBJ2-3, is GAGVSQSPSNKVTEKGKDVELRCDPISGHTALYWYRQSLGQGLEFLIYFQGNSAPDKSGLPSDRFSAERTGGSVSTLTIQRTQQEDSAVYLCASSLVDLDTQYFGPGTRLTVL.

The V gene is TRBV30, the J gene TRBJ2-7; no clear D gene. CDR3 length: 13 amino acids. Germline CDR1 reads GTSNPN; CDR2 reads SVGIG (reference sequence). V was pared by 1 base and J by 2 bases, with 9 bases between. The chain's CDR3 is CAWSGTLAYEQYF. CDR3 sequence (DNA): TGTGCCTGGAGTGGGACCTTGGCCTACGAGCAGTACTTC.

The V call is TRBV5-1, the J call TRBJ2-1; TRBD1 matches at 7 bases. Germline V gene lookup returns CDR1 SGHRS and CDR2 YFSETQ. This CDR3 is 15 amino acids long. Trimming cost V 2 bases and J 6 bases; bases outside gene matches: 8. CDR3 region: CASSFGRGSRNEQFF. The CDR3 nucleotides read TGCGCCAGCAGCTTTGGCAGGGGGAGTCGCAATGAGCAGTTCTTC. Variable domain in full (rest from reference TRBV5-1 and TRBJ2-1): KAGVTQTPRYLIKTRGQQVTLSCSPISGHRSVSWYQQTPGQGLQFLFEYFSETQRNKGNFPGRFSGRQFSNSRSEMNVSTLELGDSALYLCASSFGRGSRNEQFFGPGTRLTVL.

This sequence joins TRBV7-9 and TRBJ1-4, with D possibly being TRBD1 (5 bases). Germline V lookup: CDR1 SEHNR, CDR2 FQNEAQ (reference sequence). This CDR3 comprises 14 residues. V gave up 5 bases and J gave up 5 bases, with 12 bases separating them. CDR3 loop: CASSIGTVNEKLFF. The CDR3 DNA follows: TGTGCCAGCAGCATTGGGACGGTAAATGAAAAACTGTTTTTT.

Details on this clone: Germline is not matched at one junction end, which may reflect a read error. The CDR3 is CASSKDRFNYGYTF. The CDR3 DNA reads TGCGCCAGCAGCAAAGACAGGTTTAACTATGGCTACACCTTC. The chain is built from TRBV4-1 and TRBJ1-2; a possible D gene is TRBD1 (6 bases). The CDR3 sequence is 14 residues long. Germline V gene data show CDR1 as MGHRA and CDR2 as YSYEKL.

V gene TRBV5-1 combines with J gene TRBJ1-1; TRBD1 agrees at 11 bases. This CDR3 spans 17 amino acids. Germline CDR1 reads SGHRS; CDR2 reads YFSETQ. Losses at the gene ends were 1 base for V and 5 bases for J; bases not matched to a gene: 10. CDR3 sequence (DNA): TGCGCCAGCAGCTTGCTGGCCTCCGGGACAGGGGGGACTGAAGCTTTCTTT. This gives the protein CASSLLASGTGGTEAFF.